This TCR beta chain stems from a study of beta chain features in type 1 diabetes. This clone has only a few counts. Its antigen is not identified. Study-level results: PCR, the amplification step, might favor shorter templates, equally in patients and controls.

By way of CD45RO/CCR7/CD25/CD127/CD95/CD27, the CD4+ regulatory, stem cell-like memory, central memory and naive cells were sorted. Since all of the isolated RNA was reverse transcribed, expressed TCRB transcripts were what got sequenced. The data were produced by immunoSEQ multiplex PCR, yet TCRdb's version contains in-frame clones alone and is incomplete. Seen here are more than 150,000 clones, approximately 8.4% observed once, and the top ten hold approximately 2.3%. The specimen was central memory CD4+ T cells from blood. This clonotype was obtained from a woman under 30 in good health.

CDR3 sequence reads: CASRRQFATDTQYF. DNA of the CDR3: TGTGCCAGCAGGCGACAGTTCGCCACAGATACGCAGTATTTT. V gene TRBV6-6 combines with J gene TRBJ2-3; maybe TRBD1 (5 bases). V was cut by 6 bases and J by 2 bases, with 12 bases left in between. The CDR3 covers 14 residues. Looked up from germline, CDR1 is MNHNY and CDR2 is SVGAGI (reference sequence).